Each of the 18 T cell receptor beta chains below was sequenced from the same sample in a study of blood T cell repertoires in COVID-19. The assay was immunoSEQ multiplex PCR, and TCRdb's table has in-frame clones only and misses some. The data contain tens of thousands of clones, roughly four fifths of them singletons. The sample taken for sequencing was peripheral blood. The source of these receptors is a man between 60 and 75 years old with COVID-19, enrolled during active disease.

The V and J genes are TRBV9 and TRBJ1-1, with D hard to call. V lost 0 bases to trimming and J lost 5 bases, with 14 bases between them. Germline values: CDR1 SGDLS, CDR2 YYNGEE. There are 15 residues in the CDR3. The CDR3 sequence: CASSVVPGVGTEAFF. The CDR3, as DNA: TGTGCCAGCAGCGTAGTGCCCGGCGTCGGGACTGAAGCTTTCTTT.

V is TRBV5-8 and J is TRBJ1-5; TRBD1 matches 8 bases. Germline CDR1 reads SGHTS; CDR2 reads YDEGEE. The CDR3 has 16 amino acids. Trimming cost V 0 bases and J 1 base; bases outside gene matches: 3. CDR3 loop: CASSLGDRGSNQPQHF. The CDR3, as DNA: TGTGCCAGCAGCTTGGGAGACAGGGGAAGCAATCAGCCCCAGCATTTT.

The chain carries TRBV18 and TRBJ1-4; 8 nucleotides match TRBD1. CDR1 is KGHSH, CDR2 LQKENI, per germline. CDR3 length equals 13 residues. V shed 6 bases and J 12 bases; nucleotides not matched to a gene: 9. As DNA, the CDR3 is TGTGCCAGCTCCCCAACCTCGGGACAGGAACTGTTTTTT. It translates to CASSPTSGQELFF.

The V call is TRBV7-9, the J call TRBJ2-7, with a possible D match to TRBD2 (6 bases). Trimming shortened V by 2 bases and J by 1 base, and 12 bases separated the two germline ends. The CDR3 is 15 amino acids. In germline, CDR1 is SEHNR, CDR2 FQNEAQ (reference sequence). The CDR3 spells CASSLRQEGSYEQYF. CDR3 DNA: TGTGCCAGCAGCTTACGTCAGGAGGGGTCCTACGAGCAGTACTTC.

V and J are TRBV27 and TRBJ1-1; 7 bases are shared with TRBD1. In germline, CDR1 is MNHEY, CDR2 SMNVEV (reference sequence). V shed 4 bases and J 1 base; nucleotides not matched to a gene: 6. The CDR3 has 15 residues. The CDR3 DNA is TGTGCCAGCAGTTCCCTACAGGGGCCGAACACTGAAGCTTTCTTT. Its protein is CASSSLQGPNTEAFF.

CDR3 loop: CASSPGSGGGTEAFF. In nucleotides, the CDR3 is TGTGCCAGCTCACCAGGGTCCGGAGGAGGCACTGAAGCTTTCTTT. This chain uses TRBV18 with TRBJ1-1; D is undetermined. V lost 2 bases to trimming and J lost 4 bases, with 14 bases between them. The V gene's germline CDR1 is KGHSH and CDR2 LQKENI. The CDR3 is made up of 15 amino acids.

There are a few counts of this clone. This chain links TRBV9 with TRBJ1-2; D unresolved. The V gene's germline CDR1 is SGDLS and CDR2 YYNGEE. V was cut by 4 bases and J by 3 bases, with 13 bases left in between. This CDR3 has 14 residues. CDR3 DNA: TGTGCCAGCAGCCCCCACCCCACGGACTATGGCTACACCTTC. This translates into CASSPHPTDYGYTF.

The chain carries TRBV6-6 and TRBJ1-1, with 9 positions matching TRBD1. The germline V gene encodes CDR1 MNHNY and CDR2 SVGAGI (reference sequence). The CDR3 contains 13 residues. The J segment lost 4 bases and the V segment lost 7 bases, leaving 4 bases of the junction unmatched. The CDR3 region is CASTVTGGTEAFF. CDR3 in DNA: TGTGCCAGCACCGTGACAGGGGGCACTGAAGCTTTCTTT.

This chain joins TRBV5-5 and TRBJ1-3; 9 nucleotides line up with TRBD1. The V gene end was trimmed by 5 bases and the J gene end by 1 base; junction bases not matched to a gene: 7. There are 16 residues in the CDR3. Germline V gene lookup returns CDR1 SGHKS and CDR2 YYEKEE (reference sequence). The CDR3 reads CASRDTGGASGNTIYF. The CDR3 DNA reads as TGTGCCAGCAGGGATACAGGGGGCGCATCTGGAAACACCATATATTTT.

V is TRBV10-3 and J is TRBJ1-2, with 10 bases matching TRBD1. V dropped 5 bases and J dropped 3; count of bases not matched to a gene: 12. The CDR3 consists of 17 residues. Germline V CDR1 and CDR2: ENHRY, SYGVKD. Here the CDR3 reads CAISLTGQGTRDYGYTF. The CDR3 region has the DNA TGTGCCATCAGTCTTACGGGACAGGGGACCAGAGACTATGGCTACACCTTC.

This clone was counted a few times. The chain is built from TRBV7-9 and TRBJ1-1; a weak D match, TRBD1 (5 bases). Germline CDR1 SEHNR, CDR2 FQNEAQ (reference sequence). Trimming removed 3 bases from V and 7 bases from J, with 9 bases in between. The CDR3 runs to 12 residues. The CDR3 region has the DNA TGTGCCAGCAGCTTCGGGACTTTTGAAGCTTTCTTT. Protein: CASSFGTFEAFF.

The V gene is TRBV5-1, the J gene TRBJ1-1; TRBD1 agrees at 7 bases. Germline lookup yields CDR1 SGHRS and CDR2 YFSETQ. V was clipped by 4 bases and J by 2 bases; unmatched bases: 8. There are 15 residues in the CDR3. DNA of the CDR3: TGCGCCAGCAGCCTATTGACAGGGCTAAACACTGAAGCTTTCTTT. Protein product: CASSLLTGLNTEAFF.

The table lists this clone with a count of one. This chain connects TRBV2 to TRBJ2-7; tentative D call: TRBD2 (6 bases). Germline assignment: CDR1 SNHLY and CDR2 FYNNEI. V dropped 2 bases and J dropped 7 bases, with 15 bases sitting between them. The CDR3 loop spans 14 amino acids. The CDR3 region is CASSERTMGLEQYF. DNA of the CDR3: TGTGCCAGCAGTGAAAGGACTATGGGTCTTGAGCAGTACTTC.

The V gene is TRBV5-1, the J gene TRBJ2-2, with TRBD1 identical over 9 bases. V lost 4 bases to trimming and J lost 2 bases; unmatched junction nucleotides: 6. This CDR3 region has 16 residues. Germline V lookup: CDR1 SGHRS, CDR2 YFSETQ. DNA of the CDR3: TGCGCCAGCAGCAAGGGACAGGGTAGTAACACCGGGGAGCTGTTTTTT. Its translation: CASSKGQGSNTGELFF.

The chain employs TRBV7-9 and TRBJ2-5; 10 bases align to TRBD2. With 7 bases clipped from V and 3 bases from J, the junction kept 5 bases outside the gene matches. The CDR3 has 14 residues. CDR1 is SEHNR, CDR2 FQNEAQ, per germline (reference sequence). As DNA, the CDR3 is TGTGCCAGCAACCGACTAGCGGGTGAAGAGACCCAGTACTTC. It is translated as CASNRLAGEETQYF.

V usage is TRBV5-1 and J usage is TRBJ2-2; D ambiguous. The CDR3 extends over 12 amino acids. The V end was cut by 4 bases, the J end by 7 bases, with 8 bases between. The V gene's germline CDR1 is SGHRS and CDR2 YFSETQ. The CDR3, as DNA: TGCGCCAGCAGCCGCGGTGTCGGGGAGCTGTTTTTT. It yields the protein CASSRGVGELFF.

The V gene is TRBV29-1, the J gene TRBJ2-7, with D maybe TRBD1 (6 bases). CDR1 and CDR2 (germline): SQVTM, ANQGSEA. V dropped 2 bases and J dropped 0 bases, with 11 bases sitting between them. The CDR3 is 14 amino acids. The CDR3 nucleotides read TGCAGCGTTGAAAGCCAGGGGACCTCCTACGAGCAGTACTTC. Amino acids: CSVESQGTSYEQYF.

V usage is TRBV5-6 and J usage is TRBJ2-2; D unclear. Looked up from germline, CDR1 is SGHDT and CDR2 is YYEEEE. CDR3 length equals 16 residues. Trimming took off 4 bases at V and 1 base at J, with 14 bases between the two ends. Here the CDR3 DNA reads TGTGCCAGCAGCCCCTACAGAGCACTGAACACCGGGGAGCTGTTTTTT. It encodes CASSPYRALNTGELFF.